A single sample is the source of the 16 T cell receptor beta chains below, sequenced in a study of Ad26.COV2.S vaccination and SARS-CoV-2 variants. Only in-frame clones appear in the TCRdb table, and some are missing; sequencing was by immunoSEQ multiplex PCR. This table has 350,000 to 500,000 clones, 90% appearing once. Described treatment: roughly 18 received Ad26.COV2.S at low or high dose, single or two shots; five or six received placebo; per-sample allocation not given. All samples were drawn on day 63, counting from the first vaccine or placebo injection. The sequences come from peripheral blood, collected in a trial of Ad26.COV2.S vaccine versus placebo. Every receptor here comes from a person aged 18-60 years who received the Ad26.COV2.S COVID-19 vaccine or a placebo.

The chain employs TRBV6-6 and TRBJ1-6; D remains ambiguous. Looked up from germline, CDR1 is MNHNY and CDR2 is SVGAGI (reference sequence). V gave up 0 bases and J gave up 10 bases, with 16 bases separating them. The CDR3 length is 16 residues. In DNA form, the CDR3 reads TGTGCCAGCAGTTACTCCGGGGAGGTCAGGAAATCACCCCTCCACTTT. Translating gives CASSYSGEVRKSPLHF.

J is TRBJ2-2 and V is TRBV24-1; 10 bases map to TRBD1. V shed 3 bases and J 1 base; nucleotides not matched to a gene: 7. The CDR3 is 18 residues long. CDR1 and CDR2 from the germline V gene are KGHDR and SFDVKD. Here the CDR3 DNA reads TGTGCCACCAGTGATCAGTTGACAGGGGGCGGGAACACCGGGGAGCTGTTTTTT. Its protein is CATSDQLTGGGNTGELFF.

The chain uses TRBV19 and TRBJ2-2; 8 nucleotides line up with TRBD1. The CDR3 is 17 residues long. V was clipped by 4 bases and J by 7 bases; unmatched bases: 14. CDR1 and CDR2 from the germline V gene are LNHDA and SQIVND (reference sequence). The CDR3 sequence: CASSTPGGQGNIGELFF. The CDR3 DNA follows: TGTGCCAGTAGTACGCCCGGAGGACAGGGTAATATCGGGGAGCTGTTTTTT.

This clone is a singleton in its sample. This specimen includes other DNA sequences encoding the same CDR3. V and J are TRBV28 and TRBJ2-2, with TRBD2 identical over 7 bases. Germline V CDR1 and CDR2: MDHEN, SYDVKM. This CDR3 is built from 14 residues. Germline trimming cut 3 bases from V and 6 bases from J; bases unmatched to any gene: 4. The CDR3 loop reads CASSLRGRAGELFF. The DNA for the CDR3 is TGTGCCAGCAGTTTGAGAGGGAGGGCCGGGGAGCTGTTTTTT.

The chain is built from TRBV27 and TRBJ1-6; tentatively, D is TRBD1 (6 bases). The V gene lost 4 bases and the J gene lost 7 bases, with 14 bases spanning the gap. The CDR3 is 15 residues long. Looked up from germline, CDR1 is MNHEY and CDR2 is SMNVEV (reference sequence). Written as DNA, the CDR3 is TGTGCCAGCAGTTCATCGGGACAAATCAATTCACCCCTCCACTTT. Its translation: CASSSSGQINSPLHF.

The V gene is TRBV7-2, the J gene TRBJ2-7, with 14 bases matching TRBD2. CDR3 size: 15 residues. The V and J ends lost 1 base and 6 bases, in that order; junction bases with no gene match: 2. Germline CDR1 reads SGHTA; CDR2 reads FQGNSA. The CDR3 reads CASSLEGLAGAEQYF. CDR3 DNA: TGTGCCAGCAGCTTAGAGGGACTAGCGGGAGCCGAGCAGTACTTC.

This chain uses TRBV7-8 with TRBJ1-4; tentatively, D is TRBD1 (6 bases). The CDR3 is 14 residues long. Germline values: CDR1 SGHVS, CDR2 FQNEAQ. Between the trimmed V and J ends, which lost 3 bases and 5 bases, there was a span of 10 bases. The CDR3, as DNA: TGTGCCAGCAGCTTCGGGGGCACGAATGAAAAACTGTTTTTT. As protein: CASSFGGTNEKLFF.

The chain uses TRBV6-2 or TRBV6-3 and TRBJ1-2; D is unresolved. V lost 3 bases, J lost 7 bases, and 12 bases lay in between. Germline CDR1 MNHEY, CDR2 SVGEGT. This CDR3 has 13 amino acids. The CDR3 here is CASSYSRASGYTF. The CDR3 coding sequence is TGTGCCAGCAGTTATTCCCGAGCCTCTGGCTACACCTTC.

This clone was counted once. The chain has TRBV18 and TRBJ1-4, with a weak D call TRBD1 (5 bases). The CDR3 is 15 amino acids. Germline CDR1 KGHSH, CDR2 LQKENI. V shed 3 bases and J shed 7 bases, with 15 bases lying between them. The CDR3 coding sequence is TGTGCCAGCTCACCCGGGGGGGTGAGCGGTGAAAAACTGTTTTTT. Translated, it gives CASSPGGVSGEKLFF.

The J gene is TRBJ1-5, the V gene TRBV6-6, with D uncertain. From germline, CDR1 is MNHNY and CDR2 SVGAGI (reference sequence). V gave up 8 bases and J gave up 6 bases, with 17 bases separating them. The CDR3 has 14 amino acids. In DNA form, the CDR3 reads TGTGCCAGCCTCCGGGGAGGGTCAGGTCAGCCCCAGCATTTT. The encoded protein is CASLRGGSGQPQHF.

The V and J genes are TRBV2 and TRBJ1-5, with 8 nucleotides matching TRBD1. V shed 4 bases and J 5 bases; nucleotides not matched to a gene: 7. The length of the CDR3 is 15 residues. Germline CDR1 reads SNHLY; CDR2 reads FYNNEI. The DNA of the CDR3 is TGTGCCAGCAGTGTACGAGACAGGGGCTATCAGCCCCAGCATTTT. Its protein product is CASSVRDRGYQPQHF.

J is TRBJ1-1 and V is TRBV7-9; 11 bases fit TRBD1. The CDR3 sequence is 16 residues long. Germline CDR1 SEHNR, CDR2 FQNEAQ (reference sequence). V trimming: 3 bases; J trimming: 10 bases; junction bases outside the gene matches: 13. For the CDR3, the DNA is TGTGCCAGCAGCTTTGGCGGGACAGGGGGAGAGAGAAGAGCTTTCTTT. This codes for CASSFGGTGGERRAFF.

The chain links TRBV15 to TRBJ2-1; the match to TRBD2 covers 9 bases. The ends lost 2 bases at V and 10 bases at J; junction bases unmatched: 3. CDR3 size: 13 residues. CDR1 and CDR2 (germline): LNHNV, YYDKDF (reference sequence). CDR3 in DNA: TGTGCCACCAGCAGACTAGCGGGACCAGAGCAGTTCTTC. It yields the protein CATSRLAGPEQFF.

This rearrangement joins TRBV28 to TRBJ2-1, with 10 bases aligning to TRBD2. The CDR3 runs 15 residues. Germline V gene lookup returns CDR1 MDHEN and CDR2 SYDVKM. The V segment lost 6 bases and the J segment 7 bases; nucleotides outside the gene matches: 9. For the CDR3, the DNA is TGTGCCAGCAGCAATAGCGGGAGGCTGCTGAATGAGCAGTTCTTC. It codes for CASSNSGRLLNEQFF. Based on the CDR3 plus reference TRBV28 and TRBJ2-1, the full variable domain is DVKVTQSSRYLVKRTGEKVFLECVQDMDHENMFWYRQDPGLGLRLIYFSYDVKMKEKGDIPEGYSVSREKKERFSLILESASTNQTSMYLCASSNSGRLLNEQFFGPGTRLTVL.

This sequence joins TRBV6-5 and TRBJ2-7; 7 bases are shared with TRBD2. The CDR3 consists of 16 residues. With V trimmed by 0 bases and J by 3 bases, 8 bases remained unmatched. From germline, CDR1 is MNHEY and CDR2 SVGAGI. The CDR3 spells CASSYSSRGEGYEQYF. The CDR3 bases are TGTGCCAGCAGTTACTCCTCCCGTGGGGAGGGCTACGAGCAGTACTTC.

This clone was counted once. The chain recombines TRBV7-6 with TRBJ2-7; 7 bases map to TRBD2. There are 14 residues in the CDR3. V lost 5 bases and J lost 0; bases outside the gene matches: 4. Germline-derived CDR1 and CDR2 are SGHVS and FNYEAQ. The CDR3 here is CASSPSGYSYEQYF. CDR3 bases: TGTGCCAGCAGCCCTAGCGGCTACTCCTACGAGCAGTACTTC. Supplemented by reference TRBV7-6 and TRBJ2-7, the full variable domain reads GAGVSQSPRYKVTKRGQDVALRCDPISGHVSLYWYRQALGQGPEFLTYFNYEAQQDKSGLPNDRFSAERPEGSISTLTIQRTEQRDSAMYRCASSPSGYSYEQYFGPGTRLTVT.